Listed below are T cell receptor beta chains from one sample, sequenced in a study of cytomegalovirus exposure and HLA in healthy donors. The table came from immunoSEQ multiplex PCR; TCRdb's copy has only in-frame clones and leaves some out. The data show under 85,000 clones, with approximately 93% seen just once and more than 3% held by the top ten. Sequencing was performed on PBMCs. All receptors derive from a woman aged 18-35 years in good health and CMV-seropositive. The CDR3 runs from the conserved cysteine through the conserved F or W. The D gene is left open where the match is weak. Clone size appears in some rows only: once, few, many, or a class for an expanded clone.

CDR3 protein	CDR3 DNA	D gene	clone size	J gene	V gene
CASSLGYRGVAPRETQYF	TGCGCCAGCAGCTTGGGATACAGGGGAGTAGCACCAAGAGAGACCCAGTACTTC	TRBD1	NA	TRBJ2-5	TRBV5-1
CASSKEGEGQGSGNTIYF	TGTGCCAGCAGCAAAGAGGGAGAAGGACAGGGGTCAGGAAACACCATATATTTT	NA	NA	TRBJ1-3	TRBV21-1
CASSSIHRDEQYF	TGTGCCAGCAGCTCAATACACAGGGATGAGCAGTACTTC	NA	NA	TRBJ2-7	TRBV7-2
CASSTHRTGSGEAFF	TGTGCCAGTAGTACCCACCGGACAGGGTCGGGTGAAGCTTTCTTT	TRBD1	NA	TRBJ1-1	TRBV19
CASSQDLWLADKSSYNEQFF	TGCGCCAGCAGCCAAGATTTATGGCTAGCGGATAAGAGCTCCTACAATGAGCAGTTCTTC	TRBD2	few	TRBJ2-1	TRBV4-3
CSVEDGPGENGYTF	TGCAGCGTTGAAGATGGACCGGGGGAGAATGGCTACACCTTC	NA	NA	TRBJ1-2	TRBV29-1
CASSHNRGGYSNQPQHF	TGTGCCAGCAGCCACAACAGGGGGGGATATAGCAATCAGCCCCAGCATTTT	TRBD1	NA	TRBJ1-5	TRBV7-8
CATGGSGGDSETQYF	TGTGCCACGGGGGGATCCGGGGGAGACTCAGAGACCCAGTACTTC	TRBD2	NA	TRBJ2-5	TRBV10-3
CASSAGMGYGYTF	TGTGCCAGCAGTGCAGGGATGGGCTATGGCTACACCTTC	NA	NA	TRBJ1-2	TRBV2
CASSLEAGGPGTDTQYF	TGTGCCAGCAGCTTAGAAGCGGGGGGGCCTGGCACAGATACGCAGTATTTT	TRBD2	once	TRBJ2-3	TRBV11-3
CASSSDRGRRNTEAFF	TGTGCCAGCAGTTCAGACAGGGGGCGGAGGAACACTGAAGCTTTCTTT	TRBD1	NA	TRBJ1-1	TRBV27
CASSFASAGRVGTEAFF	TGCGCCAGCAGCTTTGCGTCGGCAGGCCGTGTGGGCACTGAAGCTTTCTTT	NA	NA	TRBJ1-1	TRBV5-1
CASSPPGRSGGYTF	TGTGCCAGCTCACCACCGGGCAGATCCGGTGGCTACACCTTC	NA	NA	TRBJ1-2	TRBV18
CASRAGTGGYF	TGTGCCAGCAGGGCCGGGACAGGGGGGTACTTC	TRBD1	NA	TRBJ2-7	TRBV2
CAWSIAGNAWNEQFF	TGTGCCTGGAGTATCGCAGGGAACGCTTGGAATGAGCAGTTCTTC	NA	NA	TRBJ2-1	TRBV30
CASSLNSLNTEAFF	TGTGCCAGCAGTTTGAACAGCCTGAACACTGAAGCTTTCTTT	NA	NA	TRBJ1-1	TRBV6-1
CASSAGTGREQPQHF	TGTGCCAGCAGCGCGGGGACAGGGAGGGAACAGCCCCAGCATTTT	TRBD1	NA	TRBJ1-5	TRBV5-6
CASSRLPGGSQPQHF	TGCGCCAGCAGCCGCCTTCCAGGGGGGAGTCAGCCCCAGCATTTT	TRBD1	NA	TRBJ1-5	TRBV4-3
CASMTVNTGELFF	TGCGCCAGCATGACAGTTAACACCGGGGAGCTGTTTTTT	NA	NA	TRBJ2-2	TRBV5-1
CASSPSPSGSKAYEQYF	TGTGCCAGCAGCCCATCTCCTAGCGGGAGTAAAGCTTACGAGCAGTACTTC	TRBD2	once	TRBJ2-7	TRBV7-6
CASSFVNSYTEAFF	TGTGCCAGCAGTTTCGTCAATAGCTATACTGAAGCTTTCTTT	NA	NA	TRBJ1-1	TRBV28
CASRITGTYNEQFF	TGTGCCAGCAGGATAACAGGGACCTACAATGAGCAGTTCTTC	NA	NA	TRBJ2-1	TRBV7-2
CASSADRTSYQPQHF	TGTGCCAGCAGCGCAGACCGAACTAGTTATCAGCCCCAGCATTTT	NA	NA	TRBJ1-5	TRBV7-8
CASSRPGTGTYEQYF	TGTGCCAGCAGTCGACCCGGGACAGGGACCTACGAGCAGTACTTC	TRBD1	NA	TRBJ2-7	TRBV6-5
CASSLVASGGYTDTQYF	TGTGCCAGCAGCTTAGTCGCTAGCGGGGGGTACACAGATACGCAGTATTTT	TRBD2	once	TRBJ2-3	TRBV7-2
CASSPGASNYGYTF	TGTGCCAGCAGTCCAGGGGCCTCTAACTATGGCTACACCTTC	NA	NA	TRBJ1-2	TRBV27
CASGAGTGNDEQYF	TGTGCTAGTGGTGCCGGGACAGGGAACGACGAGCAGTACTTC	TRBD1	once	TRBJ2-7	TRBV12-5
CASMRVTNTEAFF	TGTGCCAGCATGAGGGTGACGAACACTGAAGCTTTCTTT	NA	once	TRBJ1-1	TRBV28
CASSQGDRTIYSNQPQHF	TGTGCCAGCAGCCAAGGAGACAGGACAATCTATAGCAATCAGCCCCAGCATTTT	NA	many	TRBJ1-5	TRBV4-2
CASSFRGSGPTQETQYF	TGTGCCAGCAGCTTTCGTGGTAGCGGGCCTACTCAAGAGACCCAGTACTTC	TRBD2	NA	TRBJ2-5	TRBV7-2
CASSPQAATNEKLFF	TGTGCCAGCTCCCCCCAGGCAGCAACTAATGAAAAACTGTTTTTT	NA	NA	TRBJ1-4	TRBV18
CASSSGVGTDTQYF	TGCGCCAGCAGCTCTGGAGTGGGCACAGATACGCAGTATTTT	NA	NA	TRBJ2-3	TRBV5-1
CASGLLHGEQFF	TGTGCTAGTGGTTTATTACATGGTGAGCAGTTCTTC	NA	NA	TRBJ2-1	TRBV12-5
CASSPGTAEIYEQYF	TGTGCCAGCAGCCCCGGGACAGCGGAGATCTACGAGCAGTACTTC	TRBD1	NA	TRBJ2-7	TRBV5-4
CATSRGVGQLNTEAFF	TGTGCCACCAGCAGAGGAGTTGGACAACTGAACACTGAAGCTTTCTTT	NA	NA	TRBJ1-1	TRBV15
CASSLKDAGVAYEQYF	TGTGCCAGCAGCTTAAAGGACGCGGGAGTGGCCTACGAGCAGTACTTC	TRBD2	NA	TRBJ2-7	TRBV7-3
CASSKQGVYGYTF	TGTGCCAGCAGTAAACAGGGAGTCTATGGCTACACCTTC	NA	NA	TRBJ1-2	TRBV6-1
CASSPPGGQLRGYTF	TGTGCCAGCAGCCCTCCGGGGGGACAACTTAGGGGCTACACCTTC	NA	NA	TRBJ1-2	TRBV4-2
CASSALAGLNNEQFF	TGTGCCAGCAGCGCCCTAGCGGGCCTCAACAATGAGCAGTTCTTC	TRBD2	NA	TRBJ2-1	TRBV9
CASSVTGFSGANVLTF	TGTGCCAGCAGTGTAACAGGGTTCTCTGGGGCCAACGTCCTGACTTTC	NA	NA	TRBJ2-6	TRBV6-1
CASSFPILAGGGETQYF	TGTGCCAGCAGTTTCCCCATACTAGCGGGGGGTGGGGAGACCCAGTACTTC	TRBD2	NA	TRBJ2-5	TRBV28
CASSGTTDFYGYTF	TGCGCCAGCAGCGGAACGACAGACTTCTATGGCTACACCTTC	NA	NA	TRBJ1-2	TRBV5-1